The rows below give T cell receptor beta chains drawn from one sample of a study of blood T cell repertoires in COVID-19. Method: immunoSEQ multiplex PCR; TCRdb's copy keeps in-frame clones and lacks some. The sample holds 200,000 to 250,000 clones, less than 85% seen once. The sequenced sample consisted of peripheral blood. Receptors originate from a woman over 75 with acute or convalescent COVID-19. CDR3s include the opening cysteine and the closing phenylalanine or tryptophan. D genes are given only for firm matches. Rows give clone size only sometimes, using once, few, many, or a class for an expanded clone.

J gene | D gene | clone size | V gene | CDR3 DNA | CDR3 protein
TRBJ2-7 | TRBD1 | NA | TRBV7-2 | TGTGCCAGCAGCCGCGACAGGGGGCTCTACGAGCAGTACTTC | CASSRDRGLYEQYF
TRBJ2-7 | NA | once | TRBV6-5 | TGTGCCAGCCTCCAAGCCGGAGCCTCCTACGAGCAGTACTTC | CASLQAGASYEQYF
TRBJ2-5 | NA | NA | TRBV27 | TGTGCCAGCAGCAAACAGGGCGGGGGACAAGAGACCCAGTACTTC | CASSKQGGGQETQYF
TRBJ2-7 | TRBD2 | NA | TRBV7-2 | TGTGCCAGCAGCCCCCTAGCGGGGGGAGGTTACGAGCAGTACTTC | CASSPLAGGGYEQYF
TRBJ2-5 | TRBD2 | NA | TRBV7-9 | TGTGCCAGCAGCTGGGGGGGTGAAGAGACCCAGTACTTC | CASSWGGEETQYF
TRBJ2-1 | TRBD1 | NA | TRBV23-1 | TGCGCCAGCAGTCCCCTCATTGACAGGGGGCACGGGAATGAGCAGTTCTTC | CASSPLIDRGHGNEQFF
TRBJ1-6 | TRBD1 | NA | TRBV27 | TGTGCCAGCAGTTTATCGACAGGGAATTCACCCCTCCACTTT | CASSLSTGNSPLHF
TRBJ1-6 | TRBD1 | NA | TRBV27 | TGTGCCAGCAGTTTGGGACAGGGCTTCCCCTCCTATAATTCACCCCTCCACTTT | CASSLGQGFPSYNSPLHF
TRBJ1-2 | TRBD1 | NA | TRBV27 | TGTGCCAGCAGCTTTACAGGGGTGCAAGATGGCTACACCTTC | CASSFTGVQDGYTF
TRBJ1-1 | NA | NA | TRBV11-3 | TGTGCCAGCAGCTCCGAGGGGAACACTGAAGCTTTCTTT | CASSSEGNTEAFF
TRBJ2-5 | TRBD2 | NA | TRBV4-2 | TGTGCCAGCAGCCAAGGCACGAGTAGCGGGGGGTCGTACCAAGAGACCCAGTACTTC | CASSQGTSSGGSYQETQYF
TRBJ2-7 | TRBD2 | NA | TRBV6-5 | TGTGCCAGTAAGCGGGGGGGATTCTACGAGCAGTACTTC | CASKRGGFYEQYF
TRBJ2-7 | NA | few | TRBV5-4 | TGTGCCAGCAGCTTGACAGGAGAATACTACGAGCAGTACTTC | CASSLTGEYYEQYF
TRBJ2-5 | TRBD2 | NA | TRBV5-1 | TGCGCCAGCAGCTACGGACTAGCGGGGGGAGGCGAGACCCAGTACTTC | CASSYGLAGGGETQYF
TRBJ1-1 | NA | NA | TRBV19 | TGTGCCAGTAGTGGAGGGGGGGGCAGGACTGAAGCTTTCTTT | CASSGGGGRTEAFF
TRBJ2-7 | TRBD1 | NA | TRBV5-4 | TGTGCCAGCACGGGACAGGGGCCCGACGAGCAGTACTTC | CASTGQGPDEQYF
TRBJ1-3 | NA | NA | TRBV28 | TGTGCCAGCCGGCGGGGGCCTGGAAACACCATATATTTT | CASRRGPGNTIYF
TRBJ2-7 | NA | NA | TRBV6-1 | TGTGCCAGCAGTTCCAGGAAAGACTACGAGCAGTACTTC | CASSSRKDYEQYF
TRBJ1-1 | NA | NA | TRBV7-9 | TGTGCCAGCAGCACAGACAAGAACACTGAAGCTTTCTTT | CASSTDKNTEAFF
TRBJ1-1 | NA | NA | TRBV3-1/TRBV3-2 | TGTGCCAGCAGCAACACAGGGCTGGGCGCTTTCTTT | CASSNTGLGAFF
TRBJ1-4 | NA | NA | TRBV7-2 | TGTGCCAGCAGCTTAGGGAACAGTGAAAAACTGTTTTTT | CASSLGNSEKLFF
TRBJ2-7 | TRBD1 | NA | TRBV5-1 | TGCGCCAGCAGTAACGGGGACAGGGGGGTCGAGCAGTACTTC | CASSNGDRGVEQYF
TRBJ1-2 | NA | NA | TRBV3-1/TRBV3-2 | TGTGCCAGCAGCCAAGATCAATTTAAAGGAGGGGGGGCGAACTATGGCTACACCTTC | CASSQDQFKGGGANYGYTF
TRBJ1-1 | TRBD1 | NA | TRBV6-4 | TGTGCCAGCAGGGGACAGGGTTGGAGCACTGAAGCTTTCTTT | CASRGQGWSTEAFF
TRBJ1-5 | NA | NA | TRBV6-1 | TGTGCCAGCAGTGACCGGGGAGGGGTGAACAATCAGCCCCAGCATTTT | CASSDRGGVNNQPQHF
TRBJ1-5 | TRBD1 | few | TRBV19 | TGTGCCACCTCTCAGCCGGGACAGGGCTGGCAGCCCCAGCATTTT | CATSQPGQGWQPQHF
TRBJ1-1 | NA | few | TRBV5-3 | TGTGCCAGAAGCTTGCCGGGAACTGAAGCTTTCTTT | CARSLPGTEAFF
TRBJ2-2 | NA | NA | TRBV4-3 | TGCGCCAGCAGCCAAGATGGGCCCCGCGGGGCAGGGAACACCGGGGAGCTGTTTTTT | CASSQDGPRGAGNTGELFF
TRBJ2-1 | TRBD2 | NA | TRBV11-3 | TGTGCCAGCAGCCCACGGCGGGGGGCCTACAATGAGCAGTTCTTC | CASSPRRGAYNEQFF
TRBJ1-3 | NA | NA | TRBV7-9 | TGTGCCAGCAGCTCAGCCTACAGGCTACACTCTGGAAACACCATATATTTT | CASSSAYRLHSGNTIYF
TRBJ1-1 | NA | NA | TRBV7-9 | TGTGCCAGCAGCTTGCTCGGGGTGGGCACTGAAGCTTTCTTT | CASSLLGVGTEAFF
TRBJ1-2 | TRBD1 | NA | TRBV18 | TGTGCCAGCTCACCATCGAGGACAGGGACCTATGGCTACACCTTC | CASSPSRTGTYGYTF
TRBJ2-7 | NA | NA | TRBV6-6 | TGTGCCAGCAGTCGACGTTCAGGGGGGAGCGCCTACGAGCAGTACTTC | CASSRRSGGSAYEQYF
TRBJ2-7 | NA | NA | TRBV6-5 | TGTGCCAGCAGAACAGGGCAGGGTTACTACGAGCAGTACTTC | CASRTGQGYYEQYF
TRBJ2-7 | NA | NA | TRBV7-2 | TGTGCCAGCAGCTTACATAGGGGTGTTTCCTACGAGCAGTACTTC | CASSLHRGVSYEQYF
TRBJ1-5 | NA | once | TRBV19 | TGTGCCAGTAAAATGCGGCAGTTCAATCAGCCCCAGCATTTT | CASKMRQFNQPQHF
TRBJ1-1 | TRBD1 | NA | TRBV13 | TGTGCCAGCAGTTTCGACAGGGGGCAGGGTGAAGCTTTCTTT | CASSFDRGQGEAFF
TRBJ1-2 | NA | NA | TRBV6-1 | TGTGCCAGCAGTTCGGAGGGAGGCTATGGCTACACCTTC | CASSSEGGYGYTF
TRBJ1-2 | NA | NA | TRBV29-1 | TGCAGCGTTGGCCCGGTAGGGGCCCTCTTCGGCTACACCTTC | CSVGPVGALFGYTF
TRBJ2-7 | NA | NA | TRBV9 | TGTGCCAGCAGCGTGGGGGCACCAATGAGCTCCTACGAGCAGTACTTC | CASSVGAPMSSYEQYF
TRBJ1-2 | TRBD1 | NA | TRBV3-1/TRBV3-2 | TGTGCCAGCAGCCTGGGGACAGGGGGGTACAGGCGCGGCTACACCTTC | CASSLGTGGYRRGYTF
TRBJ1-4 | NA | NA | TRBV18 | TGTGCCAGCTCACCTGGGGCCAGTGAAAAACTGTTTTTT | CASSPGASEKLFF
TRBJ1-1 | TRBD1 | NA | TRBV5-1 | TGCGCCAGCAGCTTGGAGGGGGCCAACACTGAAGCTTTCTTT | CASSLEGANTEAFF
TRBJ2-5 | NA | once | TRBV7-3 | TGTGCCAGCAGCTTGGGTCCGGGTAAGGTGGAGACCCAGTACTTC | CASSLGPGKVETQYF
TRBJ2-1 | NA | NA | TRBV11-2 | TGTGCCAGCAGCTTAGTCCGTGAGGGAGATGAGCAGTTCTTC | CASSLVREGDEQFF
TRBJ1-2 | NA | NA | TRBV11-2 | TGTGCCAGCAGCCGGGAGGCGGACAGCAGATTACAAAGCTACACCTTC | CASSREADSRLQSYTF
TRBJ1-2 | NA | NA | TRBV12-3/TRBV12-4 | TGTGCCAGCAGTCCCGACAGTCTTTTTAGCTACACCTTC | CASSPDSLFSYTF
TRBJ1-4 | NA | NA | TRBV2 | TGTGCCAGCAGTTCGCAGGGGTTGACTAATGAAAAACTGTTTTTT | CASSSQGLTNEKLFF
TRBJ1-6 | NA | few | TRBV4-1 | TGCGCCAGCAGCCCACCGTTGGAGGGTTCACCCCTCCACTTT | CASSPPLEGSPLHF
TRBJ2-3 | TRBD1 | NA | TRBV18 | TGTGCCAGCTCTCAATCGATAGGACAGGGTAGAAATACGCAGTATTTT | CASSQSIGQGRNTQYF
TRBJ2-7 | TRBD2 | NA | TRBV6-5 | TGTGCCAGCGTCGGCGGGGGGGCTTCCGAGCAGTACTTC | CASVGGGASEQYF